Shown below are 17 T cell receptor beta chains from a single sample sequenced in a study of blood T cell repertoires in COVID-19 (TCRdb year 2020). Libraries were built with the immunoSEQ multiplex PCR assay. Here the immuneACCESS table is served through TCRdb, limited to in-frame sequences with V and J called. Missing clones are a known gap in these copies; in checked studies unresolved V genes cover under half, and the rest lacks a known reason. The sample records some 210,000 clones, roughly 86% of which are singletons. The ten most abundant clones make up about 9.4% of the sample. Sequencing used PBMCs or T cells enriched from blood (not recorded which). The receptors come from a man younger than 30 with acute COVID-19.

V is TRBV19 and J is TRBJ2-1; D is perhaps TRBD2 (6 bases). CDR1 and CDR2 from the germline V gene are LNHDA and SQIVND (reference sequence). CDR3 length: 15 residues. Trimming took 3 bases from V and 1 from J, leaving 10 bases between them. CDR3 in DNA: TGTGCCAGTAGTATCCGGGGGAGATCCTACAATGAGCAGTTCTTC. Translating it yields CASSIRGRSYNEQFF.

The sample holds one count of this clone. This sequence joins TRBV9 and TRBJ2-1; 15 nucleotides line up with TRBD2. Germline V gives CDR1 SGDLS, CDR2 YYNGEE. The ends lost 0 bases at V and 0 bases at J; junction bases unmatched: 4. The CDR3 consists of 19 residues. The CDR3 nucleotides are TGTGCCAGCAGCGTAGAGGGACTAGCGGGAGGCGACTCCTACAATGAGCAGTTCTTC. It specifies CASSVEGLAGGDSYNEQFF. The full variable domain, in which reference TRBV9 and TRBJ2-1 provide the parts outside the CDR3, is DSGVTQTPKHLITATGQRVTLRCSPRSGDLSVYWYQQSLDQGLQFLIQYYNGEERAKGNILERFSAQQFPDLHSELNLSSLELGDSALYFCASSVEGLAGGDSYNEQFFGPGTRLTVL.

The rearrangement joins TRBV28 to TRBJ2-5; D is possibly TRBD1 (6 bases). The CDR3 covers 15 residues. Per germline, CDR1 MDHEN and CDR2 SYDVKM. V was shortened by 6 bases and J by 5 bases, with 19 bases between the two germline ends. The CDR3 sequence is CASRDTRQGRETQYF. The CDR3 DNA reads TGTGCCAGCAGGGATACTAGGCAGGGGCGGGAGACCCAGTACTTC.

As concerns this clone: Other DNA sequences of this sample code for an identical CDR3. The chain combines TRBV5-8 with TRBJ2-2, with TRBD1 identical over 9 bases. From germline, CDR1 is SGHTS and CDR2 YDEGEE. Trimming at V came to 2 bases and at J to 2 bases, leaving 4 bases not matched to a gene. The CDR3 sequence is 16 residues long. CDR3: CASSFPGQGNTGELFF. The CDR3 DNA reads as TGTGCCAGCAGCTTTCCGGGACAGGGCAACACCGGGGAGCTGTTTTTT.

This clone appeared a single time. The J gene is TRBJ1-2, the V gene TRBV3-1 (or the pseudogene TRBV3-2); 7 bases match TRBD1. CDR1 and CDR2 (germline): LGHDT, YNNKEL (reference sequence). The CDR3 is 13 amino acids. J lost 3 bases, V lost 6 bases, and 4 bases had no gene match. The CDR3 reads CASRRGQYYGYTF. Written as DNA, the CDR3 is TGTGCCAGCAGAAGGGGACAGTACTATGGCTACACCTTC.

The gene calls are TRBV30 and TRBJ1-1; maybe TRBD1 (5 bases). There are 13 residues in the CDR3. Per germline, CDR1 GTSNPN and CDR2 SVGIG (reference sequence). With 0 bases removed from V and 3 bases from J, the gap between germline ends came to 8 bases. The chain's CDR3 is CAWSVGPYTEAFF. The DNA of the CDR3 is TGTGCCTGGAGTGTGGGGCCCTACACTGAAGCTTTCTTT.

The V gene is TRBV4-1, the J gene TRBJ2-7; 9 bases match TRBD1. Per germline, CDR1 MGHRA and CDR2 YSYEKL. The J segment lost 3 bases and the V segment lost 3 bases, leaving 3 bases of the junction unmatched. The CDR3 extends over 14 amino acids. The CDR3 nucleotides read TGCGCCAGCAGCCAGCCGGGACAGGGCTACGAGCAGTACTTC. It encodes CASSQPGQGYEQYF.

The chain joins TRBV5-1 to TRBJ2-5; 7 bases align to TRBD1. CDR1 and CDR2 from the germline V gene are SGHRS and YFSETQ. This CDR3 is 14 amino acids long. Trimming at V came to 3 bases and at J to 3 bases, leaving 5 bases not matched to a gene. Written as DNA, the CDR3 is TGCGCCAGCAGCTGGGGGACAGCCAAAGAGACCCAGTACTTC. Protein: CASSWGTAKETQYF.

The V gene is TRBV18, the J gene TRBJ1-6; 8 bases are shared with TRBD1. V trimming: 6 bases; J trimming: 0 bases; junction bases outside the gene matches: 22. The CDR3 extends over 22 amino acids. Germline CDR1 reads KGHSH; CDR2 reads LQKENI. CDR3 sequence reads: CASSLTRERTGLISSYNSPLHF. The CDR3 region has the DNA TGTGCCAGCTCCCTTACCAGGGAGAGGACAGGGTTGATTAGCTCCTATAATTCACCCCTCCACTTT.

The gene calls are TRBV7-9 and TRBJ2-1; 8 positions match TRBD1. Germline V gene sequence: CDR1 SEHNR, CDR2 FQNEAQ (reference sequence). The CDR3 consists of 17 residues. The V segment lost 5 bases and the J segment 6 bases; nucleotides outside the gene matches: 15. CDR3 nucleotide sequence: TGTGCCAGCAGCCAAAATACAGGGGGAGAAGGGGTCAATGAGCAGTTCTTC. This codes for CASSQNTGGEGVNEQFF.

The chain recombines TRBV11-3 with TRBJ1-2; D not resolved. CDR1 and CDR2 from the germline V gene are SGHNT and YENEEA. Trimming shortened V by 2 bases and J by 2 bases, and 6 bases separated the two germline ends. The CDR3 spans 13 residues. This CDR3 reads CASSLLQNYGYTF. The CDR3 nucleotides are TGTGCCAGCAGCTTACTCCAGAACTATGGCTACACCTTC.

The V call is TRBV10-3, the J call TRBJ1-6, with D unresolved. The CDR3 contains 15 residues. Trimming pared 4 bases from V and 5 bases from J, leaving 12 bases between. CDR1 is ENHRY, CDR2 SYGVKD, per germline. CDR3 coding DNA: TGTGCCATCAGTGGTGTAGGGCGGGATAATTCACCCCTCCACTTT. Translating gives CAISGVGRDNSPLHF.

V is TRBV7-8 and J is TRBJ1-1; D is unresolved. With 6 bases removed from V and 8 bases from J, the gap between germline ends came to 16 bases. Germline CDR1 and CDR2: SGHVS and FQNEAQ. This CDR3 region has 13 residues. The CDR3 loop is CASSPPGLVEAFF. Written as DNA, the CDR3 is TGTGCCAGCAGTCCCCCGGGGTTAGTCGAAGCTTTCTTT. Full variable domain (outside the CDR3, taken from reference TRBV7-8 and TRBJ1-1): GAGVSQSPRYKVAKRGQDVALRCDPISGHVSLFWYQQALGQGPEFLTYFQNEAQLDKSGLPSDRFFAERPEGSVSTLKIQRTQQEDSAVYLCASSPPGLVEAFFGQGTRLTVV.

CDR3 sequence reads: CASRREGTEQFF. CDR3 DNA: TGTGCCAGCAGGAGGGAGGGTACTGAGCAGTTCTTC. This chain links TRBV2 with TRBJ2-1; 7 nucleotides match TRBD2. This CDR3 is 12 amino acids long. Per the germline V gene, CDR1 is SNHLY and CDR2 is FYNNEI. V shed 6 bases and J 9 bases; nucleotides not matched to a gene: 5.

The J gene is TRBJ2-3, the V gene TRBV7-8, with 7 positions matching TRBD1. CDR3 length: 16 amino acids. Germline CDR1 SGHVS, CDR2 FQNEAQ. The trim removed 3 bases at V and 1 base at J, leaving 7 bases unmatched. CDR3 protein: CASSLARDSRTDTQYF. In DNA form, the CDR3 reads TGTGCCAGCAGCTTGGCCCGGGACAGCCGCACAGATACGCAGTATTTT.

V usage is TRBV27 and J usage is TRBJ1-1, with TRBD1 matching over 7 bases. The ends lost 5 bases at V and 2 bases at J; junction bases unmatched: 8. Germline CDR1 reads MNHEY; CDR2 reads SMNVEV (reference sequence). The CDR3 runs 15 residues. The CDR3 here is CASSQPGQVNTEAFF. Here the CDR3 DNA reads TGTGCCAGCAGTCAGCCCGGACAGGTCAACACTGAAGCTTTCTTT.

This clone was counted only a few times. The rearrangement uses TRBV29-1 and TRBJ2-7; tentatively, D is TRBD2 (6 bases). There are 13 residues in the CDR3. CDR1 and CDR2 (germline): SQVTM, ANQGSEA. Trimming removed 7 bases from V and 5 bases from J, with 18 bases in between. Here the CDR3 reads CSASVQEGHEQYF. CDR3 coding DNA: TGCAGCGCCTCGGTACAGGAGGGCCACGAGCAGTACTTC.